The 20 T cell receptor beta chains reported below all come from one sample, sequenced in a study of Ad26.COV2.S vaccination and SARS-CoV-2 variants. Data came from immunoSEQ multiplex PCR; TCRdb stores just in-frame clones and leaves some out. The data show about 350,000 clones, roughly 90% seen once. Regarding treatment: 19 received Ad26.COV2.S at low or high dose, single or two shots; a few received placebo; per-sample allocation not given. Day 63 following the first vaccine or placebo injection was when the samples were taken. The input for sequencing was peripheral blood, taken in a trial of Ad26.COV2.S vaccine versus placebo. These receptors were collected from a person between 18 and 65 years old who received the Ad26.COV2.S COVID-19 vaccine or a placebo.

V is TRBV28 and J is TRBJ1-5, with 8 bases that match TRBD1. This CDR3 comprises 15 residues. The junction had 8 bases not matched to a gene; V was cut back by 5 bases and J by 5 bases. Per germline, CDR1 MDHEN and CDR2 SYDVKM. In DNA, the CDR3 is TGTGCCAGCAGTGAAAGACAGGGGAGCTATCAGCCCCAGCATTTT. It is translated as CASSERQGSYQPQHF.

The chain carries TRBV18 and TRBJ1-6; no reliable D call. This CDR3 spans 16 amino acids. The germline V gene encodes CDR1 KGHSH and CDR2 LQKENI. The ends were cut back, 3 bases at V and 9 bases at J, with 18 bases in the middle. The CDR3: CASSPSSGLRASPLHF. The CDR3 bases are TGTGCCAGCTCACCCTCGTCCGGACTAAGGGCTTCACCCCTCCACTTT. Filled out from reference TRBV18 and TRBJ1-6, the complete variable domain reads NAGVMQNPRHLVRRRGQEARLRCSPMKGHSHVYWYRQLPEEGLKFMVYLQKENIIDESGMPKERFSAEFPKEGPSILRIQQVVRGDSAAYFCASSPSSGLRASPLHFGNGTRLTVT.

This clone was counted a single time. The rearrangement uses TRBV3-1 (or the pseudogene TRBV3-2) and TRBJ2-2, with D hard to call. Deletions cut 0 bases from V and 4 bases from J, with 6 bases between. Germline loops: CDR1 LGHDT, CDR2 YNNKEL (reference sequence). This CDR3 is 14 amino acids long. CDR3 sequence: CASSQDILTGELFF. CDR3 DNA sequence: TGTGCCAGCAGCCAAGATATACTCACCGGGGAGCTGTTTTTT.

The CDR3 DNA reads as TGTGCCAGTAGTATACGAGGACACGATGAAAAACTGTTTTTT. Residues: CASSIRGHDEKLFF. The V call is TRBV19, the J call TRBJ1-4, with a possible D match to TRBD1 (5 bases). The CDR3 runs 14 residues. Germline CDR1 is LNHDA and CDR2 is SQIVND (reference sequence). Trimming left V 2 bases short and J 6 bases short, with 10 bases between.

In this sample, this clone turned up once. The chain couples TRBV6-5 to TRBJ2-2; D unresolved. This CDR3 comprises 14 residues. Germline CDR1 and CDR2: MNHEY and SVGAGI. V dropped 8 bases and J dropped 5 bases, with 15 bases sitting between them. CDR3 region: CASGVGWATGELFF. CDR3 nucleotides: TGTGCCAGCGGGGTGGGCTGGGCGACCGGGGAGCTGTTTTTT.

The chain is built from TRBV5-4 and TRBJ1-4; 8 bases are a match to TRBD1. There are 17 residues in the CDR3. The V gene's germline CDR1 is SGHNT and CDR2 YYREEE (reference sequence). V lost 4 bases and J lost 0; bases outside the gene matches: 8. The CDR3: CASSVTGTGATNEKLFF. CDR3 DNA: TGTGCCAGCAGCGTAACCGGGACAGGTGCAACTAATGAAAAACTGTTTTTT.

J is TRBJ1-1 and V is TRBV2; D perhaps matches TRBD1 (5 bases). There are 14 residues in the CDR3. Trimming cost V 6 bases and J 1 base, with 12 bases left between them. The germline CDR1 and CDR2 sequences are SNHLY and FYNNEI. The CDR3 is CASRGGTANTEAFF. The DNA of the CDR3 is TGTGCCAGCAGGGGAGGGACGGCGAACACTGAAGCTTTCTTT.

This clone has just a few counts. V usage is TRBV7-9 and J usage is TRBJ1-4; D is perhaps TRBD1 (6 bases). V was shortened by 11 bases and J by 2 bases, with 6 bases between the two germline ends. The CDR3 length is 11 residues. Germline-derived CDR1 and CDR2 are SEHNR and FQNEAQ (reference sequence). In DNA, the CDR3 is TGTGCCGGGGGCACTAATGAAAAACTGTTTTTT. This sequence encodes CAGGTNEKLFF.

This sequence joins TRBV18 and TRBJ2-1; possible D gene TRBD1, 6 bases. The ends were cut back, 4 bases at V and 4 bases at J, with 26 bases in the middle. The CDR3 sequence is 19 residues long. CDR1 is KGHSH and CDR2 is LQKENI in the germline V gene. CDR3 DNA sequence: TGTGCCAGCTCACTTCGGCCAACAATCAGGGGAAGTTCTTACAATGAGCAGTTCTTC. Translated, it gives CASSLRPTIRGSSYNEQFF.

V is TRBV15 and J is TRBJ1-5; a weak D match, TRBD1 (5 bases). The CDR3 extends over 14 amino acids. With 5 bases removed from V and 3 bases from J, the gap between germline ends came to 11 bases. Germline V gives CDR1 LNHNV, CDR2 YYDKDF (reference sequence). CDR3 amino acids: CATSPDRNNQPQHF. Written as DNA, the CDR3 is TGTGCCACCAGCCCCGACAGAAACAATCAGCCCCAGCATTTT.

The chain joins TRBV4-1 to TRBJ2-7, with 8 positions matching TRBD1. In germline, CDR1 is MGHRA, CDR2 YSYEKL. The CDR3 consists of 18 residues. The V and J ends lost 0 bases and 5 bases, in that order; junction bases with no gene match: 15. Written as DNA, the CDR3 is TGCGCCAGCAGCCAAGAGGGTCAGGGCAGGGGGCGGCGGGACGAGCAGTACTTC. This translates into CASSQEGQGRGRRDEQYF.

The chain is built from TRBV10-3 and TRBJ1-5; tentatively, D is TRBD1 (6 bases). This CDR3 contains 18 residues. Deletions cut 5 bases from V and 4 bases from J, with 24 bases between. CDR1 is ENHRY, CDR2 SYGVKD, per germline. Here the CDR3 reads CAISKGELGRGGNQPQHF. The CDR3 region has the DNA TGTGCCATCAGTAAGGGGGAATTGGGGAGGGGAGGAAATCAGCCCCAGCATTTT.

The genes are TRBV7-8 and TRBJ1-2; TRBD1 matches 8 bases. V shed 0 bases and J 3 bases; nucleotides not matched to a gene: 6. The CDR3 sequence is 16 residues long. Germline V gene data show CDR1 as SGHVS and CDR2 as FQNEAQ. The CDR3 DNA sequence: TGTGCCAGCAGCTTAGCCCGGACAGGGTTGTACTATGGCTACACCTTC. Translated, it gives CASSLARTGLYYGYTF.

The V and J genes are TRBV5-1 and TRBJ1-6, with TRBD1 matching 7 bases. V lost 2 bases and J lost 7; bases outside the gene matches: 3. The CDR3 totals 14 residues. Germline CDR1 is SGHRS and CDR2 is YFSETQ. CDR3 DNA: TGCGCCAGCAGCTTTCAGGGGGAGAATTCACCCCTCCACTTT. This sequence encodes CASSFQGENSPLHF.

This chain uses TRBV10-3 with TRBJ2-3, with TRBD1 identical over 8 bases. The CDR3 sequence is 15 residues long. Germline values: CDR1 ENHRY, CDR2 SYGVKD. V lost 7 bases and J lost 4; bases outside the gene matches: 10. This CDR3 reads CAIKDRGSQADTQYF. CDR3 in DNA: TGTGCCATCAAAGACAGGGGCAGTCAGGCAGATACGCAGTATTTT.

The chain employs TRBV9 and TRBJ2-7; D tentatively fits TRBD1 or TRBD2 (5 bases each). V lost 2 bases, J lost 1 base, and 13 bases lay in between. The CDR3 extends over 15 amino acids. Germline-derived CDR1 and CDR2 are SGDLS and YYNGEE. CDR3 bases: TGTGCCAGCAGCGTTGGGGGAATGAGGTCCTACGAGCAGTACTTC. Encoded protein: CASSVGGMRSYEQYF.

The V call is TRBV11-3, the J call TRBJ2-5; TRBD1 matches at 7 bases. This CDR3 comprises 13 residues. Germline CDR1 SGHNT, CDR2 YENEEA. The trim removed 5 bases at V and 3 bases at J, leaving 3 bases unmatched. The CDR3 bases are TGTGCCAGCAGCCCGGGACAGAAAGAGACCCAGTACTTC. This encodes CASSPGQKETQYF.

The CDR3 loop reads CASSERLDSWGRNTIYF. The CDR3 region has the DNA TGTGCCAGCAGCGAACGCCTGGACAGTTGGGGAAGAAACACCATATATTTT. The chain uses TRBV7-6 and TRBJ1-3, with D tentatively TRBD1 (6 bases). From germline, CDR1 is SGHVS and CDR2 FNYEAQ. V lost 5 bases and J 5 bases, leaving 22 bases between the germline ends. The CDR3 consists of 17 residues. Full variable domain (rest looked up from reference TRBV7-6 and TRBJ1-3): GAGVSQSPRYKVTKRGQDVALRCDPISGHVSLYWYRQALGQGPEFLTYFNYEAQQDKSGLPNDRFSAERPEGSISTLTIQRTEQRDSAMYRCASSERLDSWGRNTIYFGEGSWLTVV.

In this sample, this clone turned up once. In DNA form, the CDR3 reads TGTGCCAGTAGTTCAGCGACTGAAAAACTGTTTTTT. Translated: CASSSATEKLFF. V gene TRBV19 combines with J gene TRBJ1-4; D gene uncertain. Germline V lookup: CDR1 LNHDA, CDR2 SQIVND (reference sequence). The CDR3 is 12 amino acids. V lost 5 bases and J lost 7, with 8 bases in between.

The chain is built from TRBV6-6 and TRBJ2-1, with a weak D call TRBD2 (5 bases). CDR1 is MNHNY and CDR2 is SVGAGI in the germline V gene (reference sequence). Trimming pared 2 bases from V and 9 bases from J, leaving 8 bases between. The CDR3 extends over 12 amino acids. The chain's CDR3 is CASSYPSGEQFF. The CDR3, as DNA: TGTGCCAGCAGTTACCCCAGCGGTGAGCAGTTCTTC.